The rows below give T cell receptor beta chains drawn from one sample of a study of OX40 agonist ivuxolimab in advanced cancers. Sequenced by immunoSEQ multiplex PCR; TCRdb stores in-frame clones only, minus some. The sample holds 55,000 to 75,000 clones; approximately 91% are singletons and the top ten take less than 5%. The sample consisted of CD4+ or CD8+ T cells sorted from blood, taken in a trial of the OX40 agonist ivuxolimab. The receptors were sampled from an adult with an advanced solid tumor such as melanoma, head and neck, liver or kidney cancer. CDR3s include the opening cysteine and the closing phenylalanine or tryptophan. D genes are given only for firm matches. Size values are once, few and many counts, or a class for expanded clones, and some rows have none.

j_gene | abundance | v_gene | d_gene | CDR3nt | CDR3aa
TRBJ2-5 | - | TRBV4-2 | - | TGTGCCAGCAGCCAAGCCGGGACCTTCGCCGGGGAGACCCAGTACTTC | CASSQAGTFAGETQYF
TRBJ2-1 | - | TRBV7-8 | TRBD2 | TGTGCCAGCAGCTTAGGCGGGAGGGCCCACAATGAGCAGTTCTTC | CASSLGGRAHNEQFF
TRBJ1-1 | - | TRBV6-6 | - | TGTGCCAGCAGTTCCCCATTGGACAACTTGAACACTGAAGCTTTCTTT | CASSSPLDNLNTEAFF
TRBJ2-5 | - | TRBV28 | - | TGTGCCAGCAGCCCCGGTGGTCTTCGGGGAGAGACCCAGTACTTC | CASSPGGLRGETQYF
TRBJ2-5 | - | TRBV5-4 | TRBD2 | TGTGCCAGCAGCCTCCTGGCGGGAGGGGGAGAGACCCAGTACTTC | CASSLLAGGGETQYF
TRBJ2-2 | once | TRBV11-2 | - | TGTGCCAGCACCCTCCTTGTCACCGGGGAGCTGTTTTTT | CASTLLVTGELFF
TRBJ2-2 | - | TRBV5-1 | TRBD1 | TGCGCCAGCAGCTTGGGACAGGGGGACACCGGGGAGCTGTTTTTT | CASSLGQGDTGELFF
TRBJ1-1 | - | TRBV19 | - | TGTGCCAGTAGTATAGACGGAAGGGCGAACACTGAAGCTTTCTTT | CASSIDGRANTEAFF
TRBJ2-5 | - | TRBV6-5 | TRBD1 | TGTGCCAGCAGTTACTCGGGACAGCAAGAGACCCAGTACTTC | CASSYSGQQETQYF
TRBJ2-5 | - | TRBV5-5 | - | TGTGCCAGCAGCCCCCGTCCCAGGGTACCCCCCCAAGAGACCCAGTACTTC | CASSPRPRVPPQETQYF
TRBJ2-3 | once | TRBV28 | TRBD1 | TGTGCCAGCAGTTCCTGGACAGGGCCCTCCGCAGATACGCAGTATTTT | CASSSWTGPSADTQYF